Sequencing of this T cell receptor (beta chain) was carried out in a study of technical replicates of blood from a handful of donors. Assay: immunoSEQ multiplex PCR; the TCRdb copy retains only in-frame clones and omits some. The table includes 55,000 to 75,000 clones, 86% detected once. Germline CDR1 is SGHAT and CDR2 is FQDESV (reference sequence). This CDR3 spans 14 amino acids. With 6 bases clipped from V and 5 bases from J, the junction kept 9 bases outside the gene matches. The chain recombines TRBV11-1 with TRBJ1-1; 7 nucleotides line up with TRBD1. The sample was PBMCs. The receptor was isolated from a human donor in good health. Some clones in this sample may be carry-over from other donors' samples. The CDR3 DNA is TGTGCCAGCAGGTTATACGGGACAGCTACTGAAGCTTTCTTT. It codes for CASRLYGTATEAFF.